Reported below is one T cell receptor (beta chain). The antigen is not known. Allogeneic regulatory or mature dendritic cells were co-cultured for 5 days with CFSE-labeled sorted T cells at 1:10. These data belong to a study of regulatory dendritic cells for organ transplantation. General study points: The most alloreactive TCR clonotypes were found in resting memory CD8+ cells. Regulatory dendritic cells appeared to expand memory CD8+ clones less than mature ones.

This table comes from immunoSEQ multiplex PCR, and its TCRdb copy is limited to in-frame clones, with some not included. The sample lists approximately 10,000 clones, about three fifths occurring once. Trimming stripped 3 bases from V and 8 bases from J, with 19 bases between. CDR3 length: 15 residues. Germline values: CDR1 MNHNS, CDR2 SASEGT. The V and J genes are TRBV6-1 and TRBJ1-2, with unresolved D. The specimen sequenced was naive CD4+ T cells from blood cultured with dendritic cells. Subset indicated: CD45RA+ naive T cells. The clonotype comes from a human donor in good health. CDR3 protein: CASSDLWARASGYTF. The CDR3 coding sequence is TGTGCCAGCAGTGACCTTTGGGCCCGGGCTAGCGGCTACACCTTC.